The 12 T cell receptor beta chains below come from one sample, sequenced in a study of blood T cell repertoires in COVID-19. Measured with immunoSEQ multiplex PCR; TCRdb has only the in-frame clones, and not every one. The repertoire includes 140,000 to 150,000 clones, over 75% of them detected once, and approximately 1.8% sits in the top ten. Sequencing was performed on peripheral blood. The receptors shown here come from a man aged 65 to 85 with acute or convalescent COVID-19.

This chain uses TRBV5-1 with TRBJ1-1, with D perhaps matching TRBD1 (6 bases). CDR1 and CDR2 from the germline V gene are SGHRS and YFSETQ. Trimming removed 4 bases from V and 2 bases from J, with 12 bases in between. CDR3 length: 14 amino acids. The CDR3 DNA reads TGCGCCAGCAGCCGGGGGGGCAGCAACACTGAAGCTTTCTTT. It codes for CASSRGGSNTEAFF. The complete variable domain, with remaining parts taken from reference TRBV5-1 and TRBJ1-1, reads KAGVTQTPRYLIKTRGQQVTLSCSPISGHRSVSWYQQTPGQGLQFLFEYFSETQRNKGNFPGRFSGRQFSNSRSEMNVSTLELGDSALYLCASSRGGSNTEAFFGQGTRLTVV.

The rearrangement links TRBV6-5 to TRBJ1-2; 9 bases agree with TRBD1. Germline-derived CDR1 and CDR2 are MNHEY and SVGAGI. The CDR3 has 13 amino acids. The V segment lost 5 bases and the J segment 4 bases; nucleotides outside the gene matches: 2. This CDR3 reads CASSPDRGYGYTF. In nucleotides, the CDR3 is TGTGCCAGCAGTCCGGACAGGGGCTATGGCTACACCTTC.

V is TRBV28 and J is TRBJ1-3; tentatively, D is TRBD1 (5 bases). V lost 1 base and J 10 bases, leaving 17 bases between the germline ends. The CDR3 has 15 residues. Germline V gives CDR1 MDHEN, CDR2 SYDVKM. The CDR3 loop is CASSLFVGGMITIYF. DNA for the CDR3: TGTGCCAGCAGTTTATTCGTCGGGGGGATGATTACCATATATTTT.

V is TRBV29-1 and J is TRBJ2-5, with 7 bases identical to TRBD1. The V gene end was trimmed by 3 bases and the J gene end by 5 bases; junction bases not matched to a gene: 6. From germline, CDR1 is SQVTM and CDR2 ANQGSEA. CDR3 length equals 13 residues. CDR3 bases: TGCAGCGTTGACCCCGGGACAGTGGAGACCCAGTACTTC. This encodes CSVDPGTVETQYF.

The rearrangement joins TRBV7-9 to TRBJ1-1; the match to TRBD1 covers 8 bases. The germline gives CDR1 SEHNR, CDR2 FQNEAQ (reference sequence). The V gene end was trimmed by 4 bases and the J gene end by 3 bases; junction bases not matched to a gene: 4. This CDR3 region has 14 residues. CDR3 bases: TGTGCCAGCAGCTCTCTGACAGGGGACACTGAAGCTTTCTTT. Amino acid sequence: CASSSLTGDTEAFF.

This clone was detected only once. The chain couples TRBV5-6 to TRBJ1-4; D gene ambiguous. The length of the CDR3 is 13 residues. V was pared by 4 bases and J by 8 bases, with 12 bases between. Germline loops: CDR1 SGHDT, CDR2 YYEEEE. The CDR3 sequence: CASSQATGEKLFF. As DNA, the CDR3 is TGTGCCAGCAGCCAAGCCACGGGGGAAAAACTGTTTTTT.

The chain joins TRBV7-9 to TRBJ2-3; TRBD2 matches at 11 bases. The CDR3 runs to 16 residues. V shed 4 bases and J 0 bases; nucleotides not matched to a gene: 3. CDR1 and CDR2 from the germline V gene are SEHNR and FQNEAQ (reference sequence). The CDR3 region is CASSYGLAGSTDTQYF. The CDR3 bases are TGTGCCAGCAGCTATGGACTAGCGGGTAGCACAGATACGCAGTATTTT.

This clone was observed once. V and J are TRBV18 and TRBJ2-3, with unresolved D. V lost 6 bases and J lost 1, with 17 bases in between. CDR1 and CDR2 (germline): KGHSH, LQKENI. The length of the CDR3 is 16 residues. CDR3 nucleotides: TGTGCCAGCTCCCCTGTCGCCCCCGCGGGCACAGATACGCAGTATTTT. It specifies CASSPVAPAGTDTQYF.

The rearrangement joins TRBV30 to TRBJ2-5, with a weak D call TRBD2 (5 bases). CDR1 and CDR2 from the germline V gene are GTSNPN and SVGIG (reference sequence). CDR3 length: 12 residues. The V end lost 2 bases, the J end lost 3 bases, and 7 bases lay between the germline ends. In nucleotides, the CDR3 is TGTGCCTGGAGTCCCGGGGAAGAGACCCAGTACTTC. Protein sequence: CAWSPGEETQYF.

This rearrangement joins TRBV7-3 to TRBJ2-1, with TRBD2 as a possible D gene (6 bases). The CDR3 loop spans 16 amino acids. Trimming removed 5 bases at V and 2 bases at J, with 16 bases between. Germline assignment: CDR1 SGHTA and CDR2 FQGTGA. The CDR3 region is CASSVALAAPYNEQFF. DNA of the CDR3: TGTGCCAGCAGCGTCGCCTTAGCGGCACCCTACAATGAGCAGTTCTTC. Complete variable domain (other parts from reference TRBV7-3 and TRBJ2-1): GAGVSQTPSNKVTEKGKYVELRCDPISGHTALYWYRQSLGQGPEFLIYFQGTGAADDSGLPNDRFFAVRPEGSVSTLKIQRTERGDSAVYLCASSVALAAPYNEQFFGPGTRLTVL.

The chain recombines TRBV5-1 with TRBJ2-1; 9 bases are shared with TRBD2. CDR3 length: 16 amino acids. Germline V lookup: CDR1 SGHRS, CDR2 YFSETQ. The junction had 11 bases not matched to a gene; V was cut back by 3 bases and J by 7 bases. CDR3 nucleotides: TGCGCCAGCAGCTGGGGATTCGCGGGAGGGACGAATGAGCAGTTCTTC. Amino acids: CASSWGFAGGTNEQFF.

The rearrangement joins TRBV3-1 (or the pseudogene TRBV3-2) to TRBJ1-1; D may be TRBD1 (5 bases). V shed 2 bases and J shed 1 base, with 8 bases lying between them. The CDR3 contains 14 residues. Germline CDR1 LGHDT, CDR2 YNNKEL (reference sequence). CDR3: CASSQQGWNTEAFF. The CDR3 bases are TGTGCCAGCAGCCAACAGGGTTGGAACACTGAAGCTTTCTTT.